This T cell receptor beta chain was identified in a study of shared clonotypes between healthy human individuals. Germline assignment: CDR1 SGHRS and CDR2 YFSETQ. The CDR3 is 16 residues long. V was shortened by 8 bases and J by 2 bases, with 21 bases between the two germline ends. TCRdb's table, derived via immunoSEQ multiplex PCR, lists solely in-frame clones and lacks some. The table lists approximately 2.3 million clones, 93% of them singletons. The chain joins TRBV5-1 to TRBJ2-3, with D perhaps matching TRBD1 or TRBD2 (6 bases each). This sequence was found in a young man in good health. Some clones in this sample may be carry-over from other donors' samples. The sequenced sample consisted of naive CD4+ T cells from PBMCs. Subset reported: CD45RA+ positively selected. The CDR3 DNA is TGCGCCAGTTCCCGCGGGACAACACCTCTCACAGATACGCAGTATTTT. Residues: CASSRGTTPLTDTQYF.